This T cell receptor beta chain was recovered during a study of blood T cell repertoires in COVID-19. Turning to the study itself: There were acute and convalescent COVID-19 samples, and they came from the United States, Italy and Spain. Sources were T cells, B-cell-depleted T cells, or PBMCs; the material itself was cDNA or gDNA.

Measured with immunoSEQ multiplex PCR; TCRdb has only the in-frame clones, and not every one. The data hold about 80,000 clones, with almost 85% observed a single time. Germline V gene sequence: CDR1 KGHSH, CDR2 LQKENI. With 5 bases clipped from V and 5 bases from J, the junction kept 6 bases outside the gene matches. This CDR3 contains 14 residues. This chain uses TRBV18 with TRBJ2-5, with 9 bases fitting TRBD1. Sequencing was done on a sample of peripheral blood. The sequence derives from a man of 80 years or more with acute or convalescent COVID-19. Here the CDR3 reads CASSTGQGRETQYF. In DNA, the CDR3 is TGTGCCAGCTCAACGGGACAGGGTAGGGAGACCCAGTACTTC.